This entry concerns a single T cell receptor (beta chain). Its antigen is unknown. The sample has other DNA sequences that encode this CDR3 too. This CDR3 contains 13 residues. With 5 bases removed from V and 6 bases from J, the gap between germline ends came to 13 bases. CDR1 is SGHTA and CDR2 is FQGTGA in the germline V gene. Researchers ran the PCR with 60 Vbeta and 13 Jbeta primers. Clones were sequenced by immunoSEQ multiplex PCR, and TCRdb holds only the in-frame ones, with some missing. The data show around 130,000 clones, 60% to 85% seen once. This entry belongs to a study of cytomegalovirus exposure and HLA in healthy donors. Study-wide results and limits: Among donors in an Asian-associated ancestry cluster, a later analysis reportedly found fewer N-insertions than the roughly 610-donor mean.

The chain links TRBV7-3 to TRBJ1-2; perhaps TRBD1 as D (6 bases). The specimen was PBMCs. The clonotype comes from a middle-aged woman in good health and CMV-seronegative. The CDR3 nucleotides read TGTGCCAGCAGCGGGACATCGGGGCATGGCTACACCTTC. Amino acids: CASSGTSGHGYTF.